This T cell receptor beta chain derives from a study of blood T cell repertoires in COVID-19. A single count supports this clone. Profiling relied on immunoSEQ multiplex PCR, and the TCRdb table lists in-frame clones only, not all of them. The sample lists a few hundred thousand clones, about 88% occurring once. The sample taken for sequencing was peripheral blood. This clonotype was obtained from a man aged 50-59 years who had recovered from COVID-19.

In DNA, the CDR3 is TGTGCCAGCACCTCCCAGGGAATTATTACTAATGAAAAACTGTTTTTT. Translated, it gives CASTSQGIITNEKLFF. V gene TRBV2 combines with J gene TRBJ1-4; D is possibly TRBD1 (5 bases). Trimming shortened V by 7 bases and J by 2 bases, and 17 bases separated the two germline ends. The CDR3 spans 16 residues. Germline V lookup: CDR1 SNHLY, CDR2 FYNNEI. Drawing the rest from reference TRBV2 and TRBJ1-4, the complete variable domain is EPEVTQTPSHQVTQMGQEVILRCVPISNHLYFYWYRQILGQKVEFLVSFYNNEISEKSEIFDDQFSVERPDGSNFTLKIRSTKLEDSAMYFCASTSQGIITNEKLFFGSGTQLSVL.